This T cell receptor beta chain was found in a study of cytomegalovirus exposure and HLA in healthy donors. Study-level results: In a later analysis, at a false discovery rate of 0.05, 15,000 to 20,000 TCR beta sequences matched HLA alleles. In a later analysis, HLA-associated TCR beta chains were more clonally expanded than equally common others. The authors later linked a missense DCLRE1C variant to TCR beta V- and J-gene trimming.

Note on this clone: Its cognate antigen is unknown.

Primers included in the PCR were 60 Vbeta and 13 Jbeta primers. TCRdb's table, derived via immunoSEQ multiplex PCR, lists solely in-frame clones and lacks some. The sample shows about 130,000 clones, around 70% of them seen only once. V gave up 0 bases and J gave up 5 bases; unmatched junction bases: 4. The germline V gene has CDR1 SGHTA and CDR2 FQGTGA. The CDR3 has 15 residues. This TCR was sampled from a male donor in good health and CMV-seronegative. The gene calls are TRBV7-3 and TRBJ2-5; 9 positions match TRBD2. The source material was PBMCs. Written as DNA, the CDR3 is TGTGCCAGCAGCTTAACGCCTAGCGGGATGGAGACCCAGTACTTC. Its translation: CASSLTPSGMETQYF. Full variable domain (rest looked up from reference TRBV7-3 and TRBJ2-5): GAGVSQTPSNKVTEKGKYVELRCDPISGHTALYWYRQSLGQGPEFLIYFQGTGAADDSGLPNDRFFAVRPEGSVSTLKIQRTERGDSAVYLCASSLTPSGMETQYFGPGTRLLVL.